This T cell receptor beta chain stems from a study of technical replicates of blood from a handful of donors. Using immunoSEQ multiplex PCR, the repertoire was profiled, and TCRdb retains in-frame clones only, with some absent. This table has over 10,000 clones, approximately 95% appearing once. This clone occurred once. Sequenced sample: PBMCs. The sequence came from a human donor in good health.

The CDR3, as DNA: TGTGCCAGTAGTATCCAAGGGGCGAGTAACACCGGGGAGCTGTTTTTT. It is translated as CASSIQGASNTGELFF. The genes are TRBV19 and TRBJ2-2; D is perhaps TRBD1 (5 bases). This CDR3 comprises 16 residues. V shed 3 bases and J shed 2 bases, with 13 bases lying between them. CDR1 and CDR2 (germline): LNHDA, SQIVND (reference sequence).